This T cell receptor (beta chain) was identified during a study of blood T cell repertoires in COVID-19. Study information: Both acute and convalescent COVID-19 samples were obtained from the United States, Italy and Spain. Nucleic acid was either cDNA or gDNA, and it came from T cells, B-cell-depleted T cells, or PBMCs.

During active infection, Seattle patients enrolled and were then monitored through disease. The assay was immunoSEQ multiplex PCR, and TCRdb's table has in-frame clones only and misses some. The sample has 100,000 to 150,000 clones; around nine tenths are singletons. The V gene's germline CDR1 is MNHEY and CDR2 SVGAGI. This CDR3 is built from 14 residues. V lost 6 bases and J lost 0; bases outside the gene matches: 2. The sample comprised peripheral blood. The origin of this receptor is a man in his 60s with COVID-19, enrolled during active disease. This chain connects TRBV6-5 to TRBJ2-3, with 8 bases identical to TRBD2. Here the CDR3 reads CASRPSGSTDTQYF. The CDR3, as DNA: TGTGCCAGCAGACCTAGCGGGAGCACAGATACGCAGTATTTT.